This T cell receptor beta chain was captured in a study of shared clonotypes between healthy human individuals. Regarding the study as a whole: As a rule, naive subsets had a larger estimated richness than memory subsets.

Comments on this clone: Its antigen is currently unknown.

Profiling relied on immunoSEQ multiplex PCR, and the TCRdb table lists in-frame clones only, not all of them. The repertoire has more than 2 million clones, around 95% of them found once; the top ten carry over 0.1%. Per germline, CDR1 MNHEY and CDR2 SMNVEV (reference sequence). J lost 1 base, V lost 4 bases, and 1 base had no gene match. The CDR3 totals 14 residues. Sequenced: naive CD4+ T cells sorted from blood. Specified subset: CD45RA+ positively selected. The genes are TRBV27 and TRBJ1-1, with 9 bases lining up with TRBD1. The receptor was derived from a man aged 18 to 30 in good health. In DNA form, the CDR3 reads TGTGCCAGCAGTTACAGGGGGCGGAACACTGAAGCTTTCTTT. Protein sequence: CASSYRGRNTEAFF.